This TCR beta chain was documented in a study of cytomegalovirus exposure and HLA in healthy donors. A remark on this clone: Antigen specificity is unknown.

This PCR relied on a set of 60 Vbeta primers and 13 Jbeta primers. The repertoire was sequenced with immunoSEQ multiplex PCR; TCRdb's copy has only in-frame clones and lacks some. This table holds around 200,000 clones, 75% to 85% found once. Study-level results: In a later analysis, TCR beta V- and J-gene trimming showed a link to a missense DCLRE1C variant.

This CDR3 contains 18 residues. V lost 0 bases and J lost 4; bases outside the gene matches: 14. Germline CDR1 reads SGHDN; CDR2 reads FVKESK. The chain employs TRBV14 and TRBJ1-2, with 7 bases identical to TRBD1. The sequenced material came from PBMCs. The source of this sequence is a woman younger than 30 in good health and CMV-seronegative. CDR3 sequence reads: CASSQDSPNFRDSYGYTF. CDR3 nucleotides: TGTGCCAGCAGCCAAGACAGCCCCAACTTCCGGGACAGCTATGGCTACACCTTC. Together with reference TRBV14 and TRBJ1-2, the CDR3 gives the full variable domain: EAGVTQFPSHSVIEKGQTVTLRCDPISGHDNLYWYRRVMGKEIKFLLHFVKESKQDESGMPNNRFLAERTGGTYSTLKVQPAELEDSGVYFCASSQDSPNFRDSYGYTFGSGTRLTVV.